This TCR beta chain derives from a study of cytomegalovirus exposure and HLA in healthy donors. Study-level background: Researchers previously reported finding 100 million or so unique TCR beta sequences from around 200 million T cells.

The study, taken as a whole, reports: Most TCR sequences showed up rarely, but some public TCRs showed up in many donors.

13 Jbeta primers and 60 Vbeta primers were used for the PCR. Assay used: immunoSEQ multiplex PCR; TCRdb lists only in-frame clones, some missing. The profile shows about 92,000 clones, roughly 86% of them singletons. Trimming removed 7 bases at V and 1 base at J, with 7 bases between. CDR3 length equals 12 residues. Germline V lookup: CDR1 MNHNS, CDR2 SASEGT. Comment on this clone: Antigen specificity is unknown.

This TCR derives from a woman under 30 in good health and CMV-seropositive. V usage is TRBV6-1 and J usage is TRBJ1-1; D call uncertain. Sequencing was performed on PBMCs. In nucleotides, the CDR3 is TGTGCCAGCAAAGCCTGGAACACTGAAGCTTTCTTT. Protein product: CASKAWNTEAFF.